Described below is a single TCR beta chain sequence and its context. Its antigen is undetermined. TCRdb's copy holds only in-frame clones and misses some; the assay was immunoSEQ multiplex PCR. The table shows 60,000 to 75,000 clones, with roughly three quarters occurring only once. The data derive from a study of radiotherapy plus CTLA-4 blockade in lung cancer. Regarding the study as a whole: Clones derived from tumor TCRs expanded in blood after radiotherapy plus ipilimumab. Early blood T cell clone dynamics, with interferon-beta, were reported to best predict response.

CDR1 and CDR2 (germline): ENHRY, SYGVKD. This CDR3 contains 15 residues. The junction had 6 bases not matched to a gene; V was cut back by 5 bases and J by 4 bases. Patients had chemo-refractory metastatic non-small-cell lung cancer and received focal radiation plus CTLA-4 blockade that used ipilimumab. This clonotype was obtained from a human donor with non-small cell lung cancer whose response to radiotherapy plus ipilimumab could not be evaluated. Some clones in this sample may be carry-over from other donors' samples. J is TRBJ2-1 and V is TRBV10-3; 9 bases map to TRBD2. The sequences come from peripheral blood, collected from a patient treated with radiotherapy plus ipilimumab. CDR3 DNA sequence: TGTGCCATCAGTACGAGCGGGGGGCGGTACAATGAGCAGTTCTTC. It specifies CAISTSGGRYNEQFF.